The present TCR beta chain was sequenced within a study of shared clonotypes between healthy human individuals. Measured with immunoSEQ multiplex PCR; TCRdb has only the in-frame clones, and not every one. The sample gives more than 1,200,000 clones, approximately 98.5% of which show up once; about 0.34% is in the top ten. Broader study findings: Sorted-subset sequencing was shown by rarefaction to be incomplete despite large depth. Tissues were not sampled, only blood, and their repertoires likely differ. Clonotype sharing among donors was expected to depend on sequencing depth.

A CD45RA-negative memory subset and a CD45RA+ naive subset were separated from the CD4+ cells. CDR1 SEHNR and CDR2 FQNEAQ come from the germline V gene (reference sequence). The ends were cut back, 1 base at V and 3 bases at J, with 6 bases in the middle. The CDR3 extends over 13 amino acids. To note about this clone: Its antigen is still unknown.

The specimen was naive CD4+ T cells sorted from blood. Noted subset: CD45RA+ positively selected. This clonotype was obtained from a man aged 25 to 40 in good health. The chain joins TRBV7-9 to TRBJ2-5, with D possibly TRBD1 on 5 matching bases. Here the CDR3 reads CASSLVGEETQYF. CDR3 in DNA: TGTGCCAGCAGCTTAGTAGGGGAAGAGACCCAGTACTTC.